A selection of T cell receptor beta chains follows, all from one sample in a study of shared clonotypes between healthy human individuals. The data were produced by immunoSEQ multiplex PCR, yet TCRdb's version contains in-frame clones alone and is incomplete. This sample yields more than 2,000,000 clones, of which over 90% are seen a single time; 0.3% to 0.4% belongs to the top ten. Sequenced sample: naive CD4+ T cells from PBMCs. Every receptor here comes from a man aged 18 to 29 in good health. Some clones in this sample may be carry-over from other donors' samples. Each CDR3 is given with its conserved first and last residue. The D gene is left open where the match is weak. Clone size, where shown, is once, few, many, or a class for clones that have expanded.

>few|TRBJ1-1|14|-|TRBV19
TGTGCCAGTAGTCCGATGTTCGGGAACACTGAAGCTTTCTTT
CASSPMFGNTEAFF
>-|TRBJ2-7|12|-|TRBV28
TGTGCCAGCAGTTCGAAGGGTGAGGAGCAGTACTTC
CASSSKGEEQYF
>once|TRBJ1-2|14|TRBD1|TRBV5-4
TGTGCCAGCAGGGGATACAGGGGCCTAGAGGGCTACACCTTC
CASRGYRGLEGYTF
>-|TRBJ2-2|15|-|TRBV5-1
TGCGCCAGCAGCTTGACGGGAGAAAACACCGGGGAGCTGTTTTTT
CASSLTGENTGELFF
>-|TRBJ2-7|16|TRBD2|TRBV7-3
TGTGCCAGCAGCTTAAAGTTAGCGGGAGGTGCCTACGAGCAGTACTTC
CASSLKLAGGAYEQYF
>-|TRBJ2-1|18|-|TRBV18
TGTGCCAGCTCACCATCAGCGGGTACTTCCTTTCCCTACAATGAGCAGTTCTTC
CASSPSAGTSFPYNEQFF
>-|TRBJ2-7|13|-|TRBV29-1
TGCAGCGTTCCTCCCGCCAGGGCCCACGAGCAGTACTTC
CSVPPARAHEQYF
>-|TRBJ2-1|16|-|TRBV18
TGTGCCAGCTCACCCCTTTCCAGGGGCGCGGCGAATGAGCAGTTCTTC
CASSPLSRGAANEQFF
>-|TRBJ1-1|14|-|TRBV2
TGTGCCAGCAGGGCCGGGACGGTGAACACTGAAGCTTTCTTT
CASRAGTVNTEAFF
>-|TRBJ2-7|17|TRBD2|TRBV7-2
TGTGCCAGCAGCCCGAGGACTAGCGGGAGGAACGCCTACGAGCAGTACTTC
CASSPRTSGRNAYEQYF
>-|TRBJ2-7|15|TRBD2|TRBV19
TGTGCCAGTAGTATTACTAGCGGGAGTTTCTACGAGCAGTACTTC
CASSITSGSFYEQYF
>-|TRBJ2-7|11|TRBD1|TRBV29-1
TGCAGCGGGGGACAGGGCTACGAGCAGTACTTC
CSGGQGYEQYF
>-|TRBJ2-1|14|-|TRBV18
TGTGCCAGCTCACCACCGGAAAGGCGGAATGAGCAGTTCTTC
CASSPPERRNEQFF
>-|TRBJ1-2|14|-|TRBV5-1
TGCGCCAGCAGCTTGGGTTGGCAGGGATGGGGCTACACCTTC
CASSLGWQGWGYTF
>-|TRBJ2-3|15|TRBD2|TRBV30
TGTGCCTGGAGTGCTGGGACTAGCGGGAGAGATACGCAGTATTTT
CAWSAGTSGRDTQYF
>-|TRBJ2-3|16|-|TRBV9
TGTGCCAGCAGCGTAGCTCTCTTGGGCGGCACAGATACGCAGTATTTT
CASSVALLGGTDTQYF
>-|TRBJ1-5|20|-|TRBV28
TGTGCCAGCAGTTTATTAGGAACCGGGACCGCAGTTTATAGCAATCAGCCCCAGCATTTT
CASSLLGTGTAVYSNQPQHF
>-|TRBJ2-4|17|-|TRBV28
TGTGCCAGCAGACAGACCGTCATCAGAGAGACCAAAAACATTCAGTACTTC
CASRQTVIRETKNIQYF
>-|TRBJ1-5|15|-|TRBV5-6
TGTGCCAGCAGCTTGGGGGGCCTCATTCATCAGCCCCAGCATTTT
CASSLGGLIHQPQHF
>-|TRBJ2-7|15|TRBD2|TRBV29-1
TGCAGCGCTGGGGTAGCGGGAGGGCCGGGATCCGAGCAGTACTTC
CSAGVAGGPGSEQYF
>once|TRBJ2-5|12|-|TRBV9
TGTGCCAGCAGCTCGAGCCCCGCGACCCAGTACTTC
CASSSSPATQYF
>once|TRBJ2-2|15|-|TRBV2
TGTGCCAGCAGTGAGGCCTCCCCGAACACCGGGGAGCTGTTTTTT
CASSEASPNTGELFF
>few|TRBJ2-1|11|-|TRBV19
TGTGCCACCGCATCGGCGGTTGAGCAGTTCTTC
CATASAVEQFF
>-|TRBJ2-1|16|-|TRBV7-2
TGTGCCAGCAGCCGGCTCGGTGGGAGAGATACATATGAGCAGTTCTTC
CASSRLGGRDTYEQFF
>-|TRBJ1-6|16|-|TRBV7-3
TGTGCCAGCAGCCTCCGACAGTCCGGGTATAATTCACCCCTCCACTTT
CASSLRQSGYNSPLHF
>-|TRBJ1-2|12|-|TRBV5-4
TGTGCCAGCAGCTTCCGGGAGGATGGCTACACCTTC
CASSFREDGYTF
>once|TRBJ2-7|15|-|TRBV6-5
TGTGCCAGCAGCCAAACCCCGGAGGCCGTCTACGAGCAGTACTTC
CASSQTPEAVYEQYF
>few|TRBJ1-1|14|-|TRBV9
TGTGCCAGCAGCGTAGAAGGAGGGAACACTGAAGCTTTCTTT
CASSVEGGNTEAFF
>-|TRBJ2-5|14|-|TRBV21-1
TGTGCCAGCACCCAGCGGACGGGTCAAGAGACCCAGTACTTC
CASTQRTGQETQYF
>-|TRBJ1-5|13|-|TRBV7-6
TGTGCCAGCAGCCCGGGAGGCCTGGGGCCCCAGCATTTT
CASSPGGLGPQHF
>-|TRBJ2-2|15|TRBD2|TRBV6-5
TGTGCCAGCAGTTACTCACGGGAGGGCACCGGGGAGCTGTTTTTT
CASSYSREGTGELFF
>once|TRBJ2-1|16|-|TRBV4-1
TGCGCCAGCAGCCAAGGGGGGCGCGGGGCCTACAATGAGCAGTTCTTC
CASSQGGRGAYNEQFF
>-|TRBJ1-3|15|-|TRBV4-2
TGTGCCAGCAGCCAAGAAAGGATTGCTGGAAACACCATATATTTT
CASSQERIAGNTIYF
>-|TRBJ2-1|13|-|TRBV30
TGTGCCTGGAGGTGGGGGACGCCGAATGAGCAGTTCTTC
CAWRWGTPNEQFF
>-|TRBJ2-1|13|-|TRBV12-5
TGTGCTTGTGGGACTGGACCTTCCAATGAGCAGTTCTTC
CACGTGPSNEQFF
>-|TRBJ2-2|17|-|TRBV5-6
TGTGCCAGCAGCTCTCCCCTAGCTGCGTCCAACACCGGGGAGCTGTTTTTT
CASSSPLAASNTGELFF
>-|TRBJ2-1|13|-|TRBV5-1
TGCGCCAGCAGCTTTGGACGCTACAATGAGCAGTTCTTC
CASSFGRYNEQFF
>once|TRBJ1-2|14|TRBD1|TRBV19
TGTGCCAGTAGTAATACAGGGGGCGCGCTCGGCTACACCTTC
CASSNTGGALGYTF
>-|TRBJ1-2|13|-|TRBV28
TGTGCCAGCAGTGAGGACAGCGGGGACGGCTACACCTTC
CASSEDSGDGYTF
>-|TRBJ2-7|13|-|TRBV18
TGTGCCAGCTCACCCCCGGGAATCTACGAGCAGTACTTC
CASSPPGIYEQYF
>-|TRBJ1-4|14|TRBD1|TRBV28
TGTGCCAGCAGGGGCTGGGGACAGCCTGAAAAACTGTTTTTT
CASRGWGQPEKLFF
>-|TRBJ1-5|15|-|TRBV19
TGTGCCAGTAGTATCTCGGACGGGATCTCGCAGCCCCAGCATTTT
CASSISDGISQPQHF
>once|TRBJ1-1|14|TRBD1|TRBV28
TGTGCCAGCAGCCCAATTCGGGACAGTTTTGAAGCTTTCTTT
CASSPIRDSFEAFF
>few|TRBJ1-1|14|-|TRBV30
TGTGCCTGGGTGACACGGGCCCACAACACTGAAGCTTTCTTT
CAWVTRAHNTEAFF
>-|TRBJ1-2|13|-|TRBV27
TGTGCCAGCAGAGGGCTCGGGGTCTCTGGCTACACCTTC
CASRGLGVSGYTF
>-|TRBJ2-1|19|TRBD2|TRBV5-1
TGCGCCAGCAGCACCGGACTAGCTCACGAGGGGGGAATCTACAATGAGCAGTTCTTC
CASSTGLAHEGGIYNEQFF
>-|TRBJ2-3|15|-|TRBV7-9
TGTGCCAGCAGCTCGCACAGGGTTCTCACAGATACGCAGTATTTT
CASSSHRVLTDTQYF
>-|TRBJ2-7|14|TRBD1|TRBV7-2
TGTGCCAGCAGCCGCAGGACAGGTCTTGGCGAGCAGTACTTC
CASSRRTGLGEQYF
>-|TRBJ2-3|15|-|TRBV19
TGTGCCAGTAGTCAGCGACAGTCTGTGGCAGATACGCAGTATTTT
CASSQRQSVADTQYF
>-|TRBJ2-1|15|-|TRBV14
TGTGCCAGCAGCCAAGTCTGGGGCGCGGGGAATGAGCAGTTCTTC
CASSQVWGAGNEQFF
>once|TRBJ2-7|13|TRBD2|TRBV30
TGTGCCTGGAGTGGACTAGCAAGCCACGAGCAGTACTTC
CAWSGLASHEQYF
>-|TRBJ1-1|13|-|TRBV5-1
TGCGCCAGCAGCTTCGGGAAGGACACTGAAGCTTTCTTT
CASSFGKDTEAFF
>-|TRBJ2-7|15|-|TRBV5-1
TGCGCCAGCAGCTTGAGGGCCATTTCCGCCTCCGAGCAGTACTTC
CASSLRAISASEQYF